This TCR beta chain originates from a study of Graves' ophthalmopathy and Graves' hyperthyroidism. The wider study: Upon initial diagnosis and before any treatment, peripheral blood was collected.

With respect to this clonotype: The antigen is undetermined.

Ophthalmopathy absent within 18 months of follow-up marked hyperthyroidism as stable. The diagnostic workup employed clinical symptoms, serum thyroxine, TRAb, thyroid ultrasound and orbital computed tomography. Researchers took RNA transcripts and amplified TCR beta CDR3 regions from them. Following a first-round RT-PCR that used HTBI primers, a second-round multiplex PCR was carried out. TCRdb used MiXCR to reprocess the multiplex PCR reads, holding one entry per CDR3 protein. The data contain 500,000 to 700,000 distinct CDR3 sequences, 22% of them singletons. Whole-study findings and limits: The blood repertoire also included most expanded thyroid clonotypes above 0.001 frequency.

Per germline, CDR1 DFQATT and CDR2 SNEGSKA (reference sequence). The CDR3 covers 14 residues. The ends were cut back, 3 bases at V and 2 bases at J, with 11 bases in the middle. This TCR was sampled from a young woman with stable Graves' hyperthyroidism. Some clones in this sample may be carry-over from other donors' samples. This rearrangement joins TRBV20-1 to TRBJ1-5, with D possibly matching TRBD1 (6 bases). The sequenced material came from peripheral blood. As DNA, the CDR3 is TGCAGTGCTAGGAACAGGGTTGGCAATCAGCCCCAGCATTTT. Amino acid sequence: CSARNRVGNQPQHF.